Below are 25 T cell receptor beta chains sequenced from a single sample in a study of blood T cell repertoires in COVID-19 (dated by TCRdb to the early 2020s). The library was produced with the immunoSEQ multiplex PCR assay. The clones in this table, taken by TCRdb from immuneACCESS, are in-frame only. Not every clone is retained; where verified, under half of the shortfall comes from an unresolved V gene, and the cause of the rest is unknown. The sample records about 39,000 clones, roughly nine tenths of which are singletons. 2% to 2.5% of the sample is taken by the ten largest. The sequenced sample was peripheral blood. Source of these receptors: a man aged 45-60 years with active COVID-19.

The chain combines TRBV9 with TRBJ2-7; 9 bases are a match to TRBD2. This CDR3 region has 15 residues. V shed 3 bases and J 6 bases; nucleotides not matched to a gene: 10. CDR1 and CDR2 from the germline V gene are SGDLS and YYNGEE. CDR3 residues: CASSASGRLGSEQYF. In DNA, the CDR3 is TGTGCCAGCAGCGCCAGCGGGAGGCTAGGAAGCGAGCAGTACTTC.

The chain employs TRBV9 and TRBJ2-2; D gene uncertain. V lost 3 bases to trimming and J lost 6 bases, with 15 bases between them. Germline V gene lookup returns CDR1 SGDLS and CDR2 YYNGEE. This CDR3 comprises 15 residues. In DNA form, the CDR3 reads TGTGCCAGCAGCGCCCCGGTCCTCCCGGCCGGGGAGCTGTTTTTT. It yields the protein CASSAPVLPAGELFF.

This chain connects TRBV6-2 or TRBV6-3 to TRBJ1-2; D is perhaps TRBD1 (5 bases). This CDR3 contains 15 residues. Trimming removed 4 bases at V and 8 bases at J, with 20 bases between. Germline V gives CDR1 MNHEY, CDR2 SVGEGT. CDR3 loop: CASSSLRGVRRGYTF. The CDR3 region has the DNA TGTGCCAGCAGTTCCCTCCGGGGGGTACGTCGAGGCTACACCTTC.

The chain uses TRBV4-2 and TRBJ2-3; 7 bases line up with TRBD1. Germline CDR1 is LGHNA and CDR2 is YNFKEQ. After removal of 4 bases from V and 3 bases from J, the junction contained 13 bases not matched to a gene. The CDR3 runs to 17 residues. The CDR3 DNA reads TGTGCCAGCAGCCGACCCCTAGGGGGCGCTGCGACAGATACGCAGTATTTT. Translation: CASSRPLGGAATDTQYF.

The V and J genes are TRBV9 and TRBJ2-3, with 9 bases fitting TRBD2. The CDR3 is made up of 15 amino acids. V dropped 3 bases and J dropped 4; count of bases not matched to a gene: 6. Germline loops: CDR1 SGDLS, CDR2 YYNGEE. The CDR3 loop is CASSGLAVGPDTQYF. CDR3 nucleotide sequence: TGTGCCAGCAGCGGACTAGCGGTGGGTCCAGATACGCAGTATTTT.

The rearrangement uses TRBV6-6 and TRBJ2-5; the D gene is possibly TRBD2 (6 bases). V lost 2 bases to trimming and J lost 5 bases, with 18 bases between them. This CDR3 has 16 residues. The germline V gene has CDR1 MNHNY and CDR2 SVGAGI (reference sequence). The CDR3 here is CASSYPFGEVRETQYF. The CDR3 nucleotides read TGTGCCAGCAGTTACCCCTTTGGGGAGGTTCGTGAGACCCAGTACTTC.

The chain uses TRBV7-3 and TRBJ2-3; the match to TRBD2 covers 14 bases. Germline loops: CDR1 SGHTA, CDR2 FQGTGA. The CDR3 has 16 residues. V dropped 5 bases and J dropped 3; count of bases not matched to a gene: 4. CDR3 sequence reads: CASSEGLAGGTDTQYF. CDR3 sequence (DNA): TGTGCCAGCAGCGAAGGACTAGCGGGGGGAACAGATACGCAGTATTTT.

The chain combines TRBV7-9 with TRBJ2-2; D remains unclear. This CDR3 region has 14 residues. Germline CDR1 SEHNR, CDR2 FQNEAQ (reference sequence). Trimming removed 5 bases from V and 5 bases from J, with 12 bases in between. CDR3 amino acids: CASSPSLSTGELFF. The CDR3 DNA is TGTGCCAGCAGCCCCAGTTTATCGACCGGGGAGCTGTTTTTT.

J is TRBJ2-5 and V is TRBV2, with D unclear. In germline, CDR1 is SNHLY, CDR2 FYNNEI. The CDR3 runs 13 residues. Trimming stripped 3 bases from V and 0 bases from J, with 5 bases between. In DNA form, the CDR3 reads TGTGCCAGCAGTGACCGGGACCAAGAGACCCAGTACTTC. Protein: CASSDRDQETQYF.

This chain links TRBV5-4 with TRBJ2-3; no clear D. V lost 0 bases, J lost 2 bases, and 7 bases lay in between. The CDR3 is made up of 14 amino acids. CDR1 and CDR2 (germline): SGHNT, YYREEE (reference sequence). CDR3 residues: CASSLGHATDTQYF. DNA of the CDR3: TGTGCCAGCAGCTTGGGACATGCCACAGATACGCAGTATTTT.

The sample holds one count of this clone. This sequence joins TRBV9 and TRBJ2-6; possible D gene TRBD2, 7 bases. The CDR3 runs to 16 residues. Germline CDR1 reads SGDLS; CDR2 reads YYNGEE. Between the trimmed V and J ends, which lost 0 bases and 2 bases, there was a span of 9 bases. CDR3: CASSVGGGAGANVLTF. CDR3 nucleotide sequence: TGTGCCAGCAGCGTAGGAGGGGGGGCTGGGGCCAACGTCCTGACTTTC.

This chain connects TRBV19 to TRBJ2-7; D is unresolved. Germline values: CDR1 LNHDA, CDR2 SQIVND (reference sequence). There are 13 residues in the CDR3. The germline V and J ends were trimmed by 6 bases and 4 bases, with 13 bases remaining between them. CDR3 sequence (DNA): TGTGCCAGTAGCCCCCAAGAACAGTACGAGCAGTACTTC. This codes for CASSPQEQYEQYF.

The CDR3 DNA reads as TGTGCCAGCAGTTTGGGACTAGTAGACATTCAGTACTTC. This encodes CASSLGLVDIQYF. The chain has TRBV7-2 and TRBJ2-4, with 8 bases fitting TRBD2. The V gene's germline CDR1 is SGHTA and CDR2 FQGNSA. The CDR3 sequence is 13 residues long. V trimming: 6 bases; J trimming: 8 bases; junction bases outside the gene matches: 6.

This clone has just a few counts. V usage is TRBV7-9 and J usage is TRBJ1-1, with TRBD1 matching 10 bases. With V trimmed by 1 base and J by 4 bases, 6 bases remained unmatched. Germline V lookup: CDR1 SEHNR, CDR2 FQNEAQ (reference sequence). The length of the CDR3 is 16 residues. CDR3 sequence reads: CASSLGPGTGVTEAFF. The CDR3, as DNA: TGTGCCAGCAGCTTAGGACCCGGGACAGGGGTCACTGAAGCTTTCTTT.

The chain employs TRBV5-4 and TRBJ1-1; 8 positions match TRBD1. CDR3 length: 12 residues. The V gene's germline CDR1 is SGHNT and CDR2 YYREEE (reference sequence). After removal of 4 bases from V and 6 bases from J, the junction contained 2 bases not matched to a gene. The CDR3 spells CASSPQGAEAFF. CDR3 DNA sequence: TGTGCCAGCAGCCCACAGGGGGCTGAAGCTTTCTTT.

The chain couples TRBV4-1 to TRBJ2-1, with 7 nucleotides matching TRBD1. The CDR3 contains 17 residues. Germline trimming cut 0 bases from V and 7 bases from J; bases unmatched to any gene: 12. CDR1 and CDR2 from the germline V gene are MGHRA and YSYEKL. CDR3 in DNA: TGCGCCAGCAGCCAAGACCCCCGCAGGGGGAATCGGAATGAGCAGTTCTTC. Translating it yields CASSQDPRRGNRNEQFF.

The chain uses TRBV2 and TRBJ2-5, with D perhaps TRBD2 (5 bases). The V end lost 4 bases, the J end lost 2 bases, and 11 bases lay between the germline ends. This CDR3 is 14 amino acids long. The V gene's germline CDR1 is SNHLY and CDR2 FYNNEI. The CDR3 nucleotides read TGTGCCAGCAGTGGGGAGTTTGGACAAGAGACCCAGTACTTC. Translated, it gives CASSGEFGQETQYF.

The chain employs TRBV7-9 and TRBJ1-2; 9 bases align to TRBD1. Germline V gives CDR1 SEHNR, CDR2 FQNEAQ (reference sequence). J gave up 4 bases and V 3 bases, and 6 bases lay outside the gene matches. This CDR3 spans 15 amino acids. DNA of the CDR3: TGTGCCAGCAGCTTTTACAGGGGGCGCGCCTATGGCTACACCTTC. Protein product: CASSFYRGRAYGYTF.

The rearrangement links TRBV5-1 to TRBJ2-7, with 8 bases that match TRBD2. J gave up 6 bases and V 4 bases, and 15 bases lay outside the gene matches. Germline V lookup: CDR1 SGHRS, CDR2 YFSETQ. This CDR3 contains 16 residues. CDR3 nucleotide sequence: TGCGCCAGCAGCGCAAGGACGGGACTAGGGGTAGTCGAGCAGTACTTC. This gives the protein CASSARTGLGVVEQYF.

This clone was observed a single time. The chain has TRBV30 and TRBJ1-5; D is ambiguous. The CDR3 spans 14 residues. CDR1 is GTSNPN, CDR2 SVGIG, per germline (reference sequence). The ends were cut back, 1 base at V and 6 bases at J, with 13 bases in the middle. The CDR3 DNA reads as TGTGCCTGGAGTGAAGGAGGGAGGACTCAGCCCCAGCATTTT. Translated: CAWSEGGRTQPQHF. Variable domain in full (rest from reference TRBV30 and TRBJ1-5): SQTIHQWPATLVQPVGSPLSLECTVEGTSNPNLYWYRQAAGRGLQLLFYSVGIGQISSEVPQNLSASRPQDRQFILSSKKLLLSDSGFYLCAWSEGGRTQPQHFGDGTRLSIL.

The rearrangement uses TRBV11-1 and TRBJ2-7, with a tentative D call TRBD1 (5 bases). V dropped 2 bases and J dropped 5 bases, with 13 bases sitting between them. CDR1 and CDR2 from the germline V gene are SGHAT and FQDESV (reference sequence). The CDR3 extends over 14 amino acids. CDR3 protein: CASSLNVGVDEQYF. The CDR3, as DNA: TGTGCCAGCAGCTTAAATGTAGGGGTTGACGAGCAGTACTTC.

The chain carries TRBV20-1 and TRBJ2-3, with no clear D. The length of the CDR3 is 11 residues. Trimming pared 8 bases from V and 2 bases from J, leaving 8 bases between. Germline CDR1 DFQATT, CDR2 SNEGSKA (reference sequence). The CDR3 region has the DNA TGCAGTTCCACATACACAGATACGCAGTATTTT. It specifies CSSTYTDTQYF.

The chain employs TRBV5-5 and TRBJ2-1; 8 bases are a match to TRBD2. The V gene's germline CDR1 is SGHKS and CDR2 YYEKEE (reference sequence). The CDR3 spans 16 residues. With 2 bases clipped from V and 8 bases from J, the junction kept 12 bases outside the gene matches. The CDR3 nucleotides are TGTGCCAGCAGCTTAGACCGGGGGGGCGATATGGATGAGCAGTTCTTC. It translates to CASSLDRGGDMDEQFF.

The genes are TRBV4-2 and TRBJ1-2; TRBD1 might be the D (5 bases). This CDR3 is built from 17 residues. Trimming took 0 bases from V and 3 from J, leaving 17 bases between them. The germline V gene encodes CDR1 LGHNA and CDR2 YNFKEQ. The CDR3 DNA reads as TGTGCCAGCAGCCAAGATCCCCCCGGCAGGGCTGACTATGGCTACACCTTC. It specifies CASSQDPPGRADYGYTF.

The chain carries TRBV5-4 and TRBJ2-7; possible D gene TRBD2, 6 bases. CDR1 and CDR2 (germline): SGHNT, YYREEE (reference sequence). There are 15 residues in the CDR3. Trimming cost V 4 bases and J 2 bases, with 16 bases left between them. CDR3 residues: CASSIPSGAPYEQYF. In nucleotides, the CDR3 is TGTGCCAGCAGCATACCCTCGGGAGCACCCTACGAGCAGTACTTC. Together with reference TRBV5-4 and TRBJ2-7, the CDR3 gives the full variable domain: ETGVTQSPTHLIKTRGQQVTLRCSSQSGHNTVSWYQQALGQGPQFIFQYYREEENGRGNFPPRFSGLQFPNYSSELNVNALELDDSALYLCASSIPSGAPYEQYFGPGTRLTVT.